What follows describes a single T cell receptor beta chain. It has no known antigen specificity. No qualities accompany the bases; no much larger clone lies one base away. Trimming takes 5 bases from V and 8 bases from J, and the germline ends sit 16 bases apart. The CDR3 runs 15 amino acids, cysteine and phenylalanine included. The DNA shown is the 45-base CDR3, in frame from base 1. Via the germline V gene (reference sequence), CDR1 is LNHDA and CDR2 SQIVND. TCRbeta CDR3 regions were amplified from genomic DNA by means of the immunoSEQ Assay, a bias-controlled multiplex PCR. From the authors' description of their analysis: The number of nucleated cells in each sample was estimated by amplification of reference gene primers within the assay. To quantify the absolute abundance of each unique TCRbeta CDR3 rearrangement, sequence reads were collapsed and filtered. Productive Simpson clonality was computed per sample as the square root of Simpson's diversity index over productive rearrangements. The clones in this table, taken by TCRdb from immuneACCESS, are in-frame only. Not every clone is retained; where verified, under half of the shortfall comes from an unresolved V gene, and the cause of the rest is unknown. V, J and clone size are taken as reported in that table, and D and trimming were inferred from the DNA itself. The sample records around 250,000 clones, about 80% of which are singletons. The ten largest clonotypes hold approximately 4.7% of the sample.

The sample belongs to a study of blood T cell repertoires in COVID-19 (dated by TCRdb to 2020 to 2021). Regarding the research as a whole: Samples covering the acute and convalescent phases of COVID-19 were provided by collaborators in the United States, Italy and Spain. The prospective study material was composed of cDNA or gDNA derived from T cells, B-cell-depleted T cells, or PBMCs. Deeply sampled blood TCRbeta repertoires from subjects exposed to, actively infected with, or recovered from COVID-19 were included in the dataset. The repertoires were released in a freely available public database intended as a resource for research on the immune response to SARS-CoV-2. Samples came from the ongoing ImmuneRACE study (first 160 participants) plus 1,254 subjects from 6 global collaborators. Sample metadata almost always included a de-identified subject ID, COVID-19 status, age in years and sex. Where available, HLA class I and class II types were taken from metadata supplied by the sample provider and were not determined by assay-based typing.

General findings and caveats noted by the study authors: The quantity of clinical and demographic metadata differed by source and by participant and was supplied without curation.

Each collaborating institution followed its own protocols to collect whole blood in K2EDTA tubes. For TCRbeta analysis, collaborators shipped samples in one of three forms: frozen whole blood, isolated PBMCs, or DNA extracted from either of those sample types. Source material: peripheral blood. The sequence links TRBV19 to TRBJ1-6, with TRBD1 as a weak D call on 6 bases. This clonotype originated in a man between 45 and 60 years old with active or convalescent COVID-19. The nucleotide sequence reads as follows: TGTGCCAGTAGTCCACAGGGTAGCAAGCATTCACCCCTCCACTTT. The translation is CASSPQGSKHSPLHF.